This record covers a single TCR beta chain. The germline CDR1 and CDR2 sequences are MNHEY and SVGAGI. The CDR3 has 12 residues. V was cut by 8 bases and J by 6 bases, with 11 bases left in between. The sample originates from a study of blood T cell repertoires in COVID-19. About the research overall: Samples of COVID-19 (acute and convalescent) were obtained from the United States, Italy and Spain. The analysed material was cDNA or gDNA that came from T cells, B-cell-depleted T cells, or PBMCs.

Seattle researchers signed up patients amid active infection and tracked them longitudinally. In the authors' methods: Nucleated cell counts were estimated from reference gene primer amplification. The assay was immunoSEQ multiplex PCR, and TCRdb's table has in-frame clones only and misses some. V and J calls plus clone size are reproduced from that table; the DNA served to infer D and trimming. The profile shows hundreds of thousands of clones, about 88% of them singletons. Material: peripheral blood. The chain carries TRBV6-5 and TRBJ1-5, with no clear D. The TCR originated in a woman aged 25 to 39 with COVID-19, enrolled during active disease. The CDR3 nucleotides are TGTGCCAGCCGCTCAGGTACTCAGCCCCAGCATTTT. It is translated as CASRSGTQPQHF.